This T cell receptor beta chain was sequenced in a study of T cell responses to AZD1222 COVID-19 vaccine. Overall study context: Timing groups of about 4 and about 12 weeks for second doses were pooled.

The CDR3 has 12 amino acids. The V end was cut by 5 bases, the J end by 0 bases, with 2 bases between. This clone appeared a single time. Antigen unknown. The same CDR3 also results from other DNA sequences found in this sample. Study-wide findings and caveats: Mostly white British, mostly female donors; authors suggested clonal diversity may be underestimated. There were vaccine-associated CD4 TCRs across spike, dominant at 160-218 and 743-854. Repertoire samples came only from after the peak T cell response.

Only in-frame clones appear in the TCRdb table, and some are missing; sequencing was by immunoSEQ multiplex PCR. Of 150,000 to 200,000 clones listed, about 92% are singletons. Source: peripheral blood, taken on day 0 of AZD1222 vaccination. The gene calls are TRBV12-3 or TRBV12-4 and TRBJ1-3; D is uncertain. This TCR was recovered from an adult in good health. This chain's CDR3 is CASSLSGNTIYF. The CDR3, as DNA: TGTGCCAGCAGTCTCTCTGGAAACACCATATATTTT.